This T cell receptor (beta chain) came from a study of beta chain features in type 1 diabetes. Study-level background: There was similarity between patients and healthy donors in age, gender and cell yields. Study-level results: Type 1 diabetes patients had moderately but significantly shorter TCRB CDR3s in all four CD4+ subsets.

As for this clone: Its antigen is unknown.

Expressed TCRB transcripts were sequenced, since all the RNA that had been isolated was reverse transcribed. TCRdb's copy holds only in-frame clones and misses some; the assay was immunoSEQ multiplex PCR. The profile shows 350,000 to 450,000 clones, about 15% of them singletons. Germline assignment: CDR1 SGHNT and CDR2 YYREEE (reference sequence). The CDR3 contains 16 residues. V lost 4 bases and J lost 3; bases outside the gene matches: 5. The sequencing sample was made of naive CD4+ T cells from blood. This chain joins TRBV5-4 and TRBJ2-1; TRBD2 aligns across 12 bases. The source is a woman aged 18-29 years in good health. In DNA form, the CDR3 reads TGTGCCAGCAGCGCTAGCGGGAGGGCAAACTACAATGAGCAGTTCTTC. Protein sequence: CASSASGRANYNEQFF.